The TCR beta chain under discussion was sequenced for a study of blood T cell repertoires in COVID-19. The CDR3 spans 15 residues. Germline values: CDR1 MGHRA, CDR2 YSYEKL. V lost 0 bases, J lost 5 bases, and 10 bases lay in between. Participants, 18 to 89 years old, spanned around 25 US areas. Authors' analysis steps: From reference gene primer amplification, estimates of nucleated cell counts were derived. TCRdb keeps only in-frame clones here, not all; method: immunoSEQ multiplex PCR. V, J and clone size derive from that table, while D and trimming were established from the DNA sequence. The sample shows about 370,000 clones, 85% to 90% of them seen only once.

V is TRBV4-1 and J is TRBJ2-2; possibly TRBD1 for D (5 bases). Sequencing input: PBMCs or T cells enriched from blood (not recorded which). This sequence originates from a man aged 18 to 30 who had recovered from COVID-19. The CDR3, as DNA: TGCGCCAGCAGCCAAGATCCCAGGGTTACCGGGGAGCTGTTTTTT. Translating it yields CASSQDPRVTGELFF.